These 24 T cell receptor beta chains came from one sample sequenced in a study of cytomegalovirus exposure and HLA in healthy donors. Both 60 Vbeta primers and 13 Jbeta primers went into the PCR. Profiled with immunoSEQ multiplex PCR; TCRdb holds only in-frame clones, not every one. The sample contains under 200,000 clones, roughly 85% of which appear only once. The source material was PBMCs. These receptors all stem from a man aged 25 to 40 in good health and CMV-seropositive.

This clone is a singleton in its sample. The V call is TRBV7-9, the J call TRBJ2-3; D call uncertain. This CDR3 has 13 amino acids. Germline V gives CDR1 SEHNR, CDR2 FQNEAQ (reference sequence). The V end lost 1 base, the J end lost 3 bases, and 5 bases lay between the germline ends. The CDR3 DNA reads as TGTGCCAGCAGCTTAGTATTAACAGATACGCAGTATTTT. Amino acid sequence: CASSLVLTDTQYF.

A single count supports this clone. The chain links TRBV21-1 to TRBJ2-5; the tabulated D call, TRBD1, remains unverified against the DNA. TRBV21-1 is marked as a pseudogene. The CDR3 covers 15 residues. For the CDR3, the DNA is TGTGCCAGCAGCAACCCTCGGGACAGGGAAGAGACCCAGTACTTC. Protein product: CASSNPRDREETQYF.

The CDR3 loop is CASSLQPGDTEAFF. Written as DNA, the CDR3 is TGTGCCAGCAGCTTACAACCCGGGGACACTGAAGCTTTCTTT. V and J are TRBV7-3 and TRBJ1-1, with D unresolved. CDR3 length: 14 residues. The germline V gene has CDR1 SGHTA and CDR2 FQGTGA. V gave up 2 bases and J gave up 3 bases, with 10 bases separating them.

The genes are TRBV5-1 and TRBJ1-5; 7 nucleotides align to TRBD1. Trimming removed 5 bases from V and 4 bases from J; junction bases left unmatched: 6. Germline V CDR1 and CDR2: SGHRS, YFSETQ. The CDR3 extends over 14 amino acids. CDR3 in DNA: TGCGCCAGCAGTCAAACGGGACAGAATCAGCCCCAGCATTTT. Amino acids: CASSQTGQNQPQHF.

The CDR3 here is CASSSTGGANTGELFF. CDR3 coding DNA: TGTGCCAGCAGCTCGACAGGGGGCGCGAACACCGGGGAGCTGTTTTTT. The V and J genes are TRBV7-3 and TRBJ2-2, with 10 bases aligning to TRBD1. V shed 4 bases and J 0 bases; nucleotides not matched to a gene: 2. CDR3 size: 16 residues. The germline gives CDR1 SGHTA, CDR2 FQGTGA.

The chain recombines TRBV5-6 with TRBJ2-1, with a tentative D call TRBD2 (5 bases). V lost 2 bases to trimming and J lost 7 bases, with 10 bases between them. The CDR3 has 13 amino acids. CDR1 is SGHDT, CDR2 YYEEEE, per germline. CDR3 sequence reads: CASSFGPGNEQFF. CDR3 nucleotides: TGTGCCAGCAGCTTCGGACCGGGGAATGAGCAGTTCTTC.

The CDR3 here is CASALIDNSYNEQFF. CDR3 DNA sequence: TGTGCCAGCGCCCTGATCGACAACTCCTACAATGAGCAGTTCTTC. The chain carries TRBV6-5 and TRBJ2-1; no firm D call. CDR3 length equals 15 residues. From germline, CDR1 is MNHEY and CDR2 SVGAGI. V lost 8 bases and J 0 bases, leaving 14 bases between the germline ends.

V and J are TRBV11-3 and TRBJ2-5; 7 positions match TRBD2. This CDR3 contains 15 residues. Losses at the gene ends were 1 base for V and 4 bases for J; bases not matched to a gene: 6. Germline lookup yields CDR1 SGHNT and CDR2 YENEEA. The DNA of the CDR3 is TGTGCCAGCAGCTTAGTGGTCTGGGGGGGAGAGACCCAGTACTTC. This translates into CASSLVVWGGETQYF.

Worth noting for this clone: The junction differs from germline at one of its ends, possibly a read error. The genes are TRBV7-9 and TRBJ2-1; D gene unclear. Germline V gene lookup returns CDR1 SEHNR and CDR2 FQNEAQ (reference sequence). This CDR3 is built from 11 residues. The DNA for the CDR3 is TGTTCCAGCAGCTTACGGGATGAGCAGTTCTTC. Translated, it gives CSSSLRDEQFF.

The V and J genes are TRBV4-3 and TRBJ2-2; 8 bases agree with TRBD2. CDR1 is LGHNA, CDR2 YSLEER, per germline. Trimming cost V 0 bases and J 3 bases; bases outside gene matches: 6. The CDR3 covers 17 residues. The CDR3 protein is CASSQDLREGDTGELFF. In nucleotides, the CDR3 is TGCGCCAGCAGCCAAGATCTACGGGAGGGCGACACCGGGGAGCTGTTTTTT.

The chain has TRBV6-1 and TRBJ2-7; 9 bases line up with TRBD2. The junction had 13 bases not matched to a gene; V was cut back by 2 bases and J by 2 bases. The CDR3 has 18 amino acids. Germline V gene data show CDR1 as MNHNS and CDR2 as SASEGT. Here the CDR3 DNA reads TGTGCCAGCAGTGAAAGGGGGCTAGCGGGAAAGAGCACCTACGAGCAGTACTTC. Its protein product is CASSERGLAGKSTYEQYF.

V usage is TRBV6-5 and J usage is TRBJ1-2, with 7 nucleotides matching TRBD1. V lost 4 bases and J lost 7; bases outside the gene matches: 9. The CDR3 has 14 amino acids. Germline-derived CDR1 and CDR2 are MNHEY and SVGAGI. The CDR3 nucleotides read TGTGCCAGCAGTTTCGGCACAGGGGTCGGTGGCTACACCTTC. Translating it yields CASSFGTGVGGYTF.

The rearrangement links TRBV7-9 to TRBJ2-3; possible D gene TRBD2, 5 bases. Trimming left V 2 bases short and J 2 bases short, with 8 bases between. The germline V gene has CDR1 SEHNR and CDR2 FQNEAQ (reference sequence). The CDR3 has 14 amino acids. CDR3 sequence: CASSLRGNTDTQYF. The DNA for the CDR3 is TGTGCCAGCAGCTTACGGGGAAACACAGATACGCAGTATTTT. The entire variable domain, with the rest obtained from reference TRBV7-9 and TRBJ2-3, is as follows: DTGVSQNPRHKITKRGQNVTFRCDPISEHNRLYWYRQTLGQGPEFLTYFQNEAQLEKSRLLSDRFSAERPKGSFSTLEIQRTEQGDSAMYLCASSLRGNTDTQYFGPGTRLTVL.

This clone has only one observation. The chain recombines TRBV27 with TRBJ1-2, with TRBD1 matching over 7 bases. CDR1 and CDR2 (germline): MNHEY, SMNVEV (reference sequence). This CDR3 comprises 14 residues. V lost 8 bases to trimming and J lost 9 bases; unmatched junction nucleotides: 15. The CDR3 here is CASALTGAIFSYTF. CDR3 DNA sequence: TGTGCCAGCGCCCTTACAGGGGCGATCTTTAGCTACACCTTC.

The rearrangement uses TRBV6-5 and TRBJ2-3; 8 bases match TRBD2. Trimming took 5 bases from V and 3 from J; bases not matched to a gene: 7. Per germline, CDR1 MNHEY and CDR2 SVGAGI. The CDR3 length is 15 residues. The CDR3 sequence: CASSTLAVGTDTQYF. CDR3 nucleotides: TGTGCCAGCAGTACACTAGCGGTGGGGACAGATACGCAGTATTTT.

There are a few counts of this clone. V and J are TRBV5-4 and TRBJ1-2; D is perhaps TRBD1 (6 bases). Germline values: CDR1 SGHNT, CDR2 YYREEE (reference sequence). Trimming removed 0 bases from V and 12 bases from J, with 12 bases in between. The CDR3 has 12 residues. The CDR3 here is CASSLDRARDTF. The CDR3, as DNA: TGTGCCAGCAGCTTGGACAGGGCTCGGGACACCTTC.

The chain carries TRBV6-6 and TRBJ2-5, with a tentative D call TRBD2 (5 bases). The CDR3 covers 14 residues. V was clipped by 6 bases and J by 2 bases, with 13 bases between them. Germline loops: CDR1 MNHNY, CDR2 SVGAGI (reference sequence). In DNA, the CDR3 is TGTGCCAGCAGCTCCGGGATTTTGCAAGAGACCCAGTACTTC. Its translation is CASSSGILQETQYF.

This chain connects TRBV11-2 to TRBJ2-1; 10 bases agree with TRBD2. The CDR3 is made up of 17 amino acids. Per the germline V gene, CDR1 is SGHAT and CDR2 is FQNNGV. V gave up 1 base and J gave up 5 bases; unmatched junction bases: 8. The CDR3 region is CASSLGLTSGLNNEQFF. As DNA, the CDR3 is TGTGCCAGCAGCTTAGGCCTGACTAGCGGGTTAAACAATGAGCAGTTCTTC.

The rearrangement links TRBV5-8 to TRBJ2-1; TRBD2 matches at 10 bases. The CDR3 contains 16 residues. Trimming took 4 bases from V and 6 from J; bases not matched to a gene: 10. Germline-derived CDR1 and CDR2 are SGHTS and YDEGEE. CDR3 protein: CASSRLRTSGPNEQFF. The CDR3 DNA reads as TGTGCCAGCAGCCGTTTACGGACTAGCGGACCCAATGAGCAGTTCTTC.

The chain has TRBV19 and TRBJ2-3; D remains unclear. V was shortened by 5 bases and J by 1 base, with 10 bases between the two germline ends. This CDR3 contains 14 residues. Germline V gives CDR1 LNHDA, CDR2 SQIVND (reference sequence). The CDR3 region is CASSPTRGTDTQYF. CDR3 nucleotides: TGTGCCAGTAGTCCGACTCGGGGCACAGATACGCAGTATTTT.

The V call is TRBV4-3, the J call TRBJ2-3; TRBD2 agrees at 13 bases. Per the germline V gene, CDR1 is LGHNA and CDR2 is YSLEER. V trimming: 4 bases; J trimming: 4 bases; junction bases outside the gene matches: 11. This CDR3 contains 18 residues. CDR3 region: CASSPKLSTSGRSDTQYF. The CDR3 DNA follows: TGCGCCAGCAGCCCAAAACTTTCGACTAGCGGGAGGTCAGATACGCAGTATTTT.

This clone was picked up a small number of times. The chain links TRBV19 to TRBJ2-2; tentative D call: TRBD1 (6 bases). The CDR3 length is 15 residues. CDR1 is LNHDA and CDR2 is SQIVND in the germline V gene (reference sequence). V lost 5 bases to trimming and J lost 4 bases, with 14 bases between them. Here the CDR3 DNA reads TGTGCCAGTAGTCAACGACAGGTTCGCACCGGGGAGCTGTTTTTT. Amino acid sequence: CASSQRQVRTGELFF.

V gene TRBV7-3 combines with J gene TRBJ1-1; D uncertain. CDR1 and CDR2 from the germline V gene are SGHTA and FQGTGA. V was trimmed by 1 base and J by 6 bases, leaving 9 bases between them. The CDR3 length is 13 residues. CDR3 sequence: CASSLISGSEAFF. CDR3 in DNA: TGTGCCAGCAGCTTAATTTCGGGGTCTGAAGCTTTCTTT.

This CDR3 is CASSSSSSSYNEQFF. CDR3 in DNA: TGCGCCAGCAGCTCTTCCTCGAGCTCCTACAATGAGCAGTTCTTC. This chain uses TRBV5-1 with TRBJ2-1; D remains ambiguous. The V gene lost 3 bases and the J gene lost 0 bases, with 10 bases spanning the gap. The CDR3 loop spans 15 amino acids. Germline lookup yields CDR1 SGHRS and CDR2 YFSETQ.